This T cell receptor beta chain is from a study of T-cell memory formation after mild COVID-19. Study-wide points: Pre-infection memory carried some responding clones, suggesting that cross-reactive memory joined. From day 15 to 85, contracting clones were balanced between CD4 and CD8, whereas later expanders leaned toward CD4+.

The length of the CDR3 is 13 residues. V lost 2 bases, J lost 9 bases, and 14 bases lay in between. The germline gives CDR1 SGHTA, CDR2 FQGNSA. TCRdb re-called the 5' RACE reads with MiXCR, one entry per CDR3 protein. The sample has 410,000 or so distinct CDR3 sequences; more than 20% are singletons. This clonotype was observed a handful of times. Its antigen is not identified. The rearrangement links TRBV7-2 to TRBJ2-7, with D perhaps matching TRBD1 (6 bases). The sample was PBMCs or a T cell subset sorted from them (not recorded which). The sequence derives from an adult woman who had mild COVID-19 (a few samples of this study predate the infection). Cell type and time point are not known. The CDR3 sequence is CASSLIGVGGQYF. The CDR3 DNA is TGTGCCAGCAGCTTAATCGGGGTAGGGGGGCAGTACTTC.